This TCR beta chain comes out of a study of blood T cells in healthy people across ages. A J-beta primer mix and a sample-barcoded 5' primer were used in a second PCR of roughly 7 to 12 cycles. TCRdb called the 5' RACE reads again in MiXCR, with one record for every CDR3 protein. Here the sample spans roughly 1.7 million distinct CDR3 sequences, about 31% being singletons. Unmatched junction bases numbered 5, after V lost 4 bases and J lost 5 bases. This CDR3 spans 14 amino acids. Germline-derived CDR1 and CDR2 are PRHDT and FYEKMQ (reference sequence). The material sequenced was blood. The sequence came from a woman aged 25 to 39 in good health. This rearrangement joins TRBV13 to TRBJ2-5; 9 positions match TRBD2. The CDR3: CASSSLAGSETQYF. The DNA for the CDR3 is TGTGCCAGCAGCTCGCTAGCGGGGTCGGAGACCCAGTACTTC.